The 26 T cell receptor beta chains given below trace back to one sample, sequenced in a study of CD8+ T cells in alopecia areata. Noted treatment: oral pan-JAK inhibitor, 5-10 mg twice daily. cDNA prepared by RNA extraction and subsequent reverse transcription served as the template for sequencing. Profiled with immunoSEQ multiplex PCR; TCRdb holds only in-frame clones, not every one. Counted here are about 64,000 clones, 46% occurring once; the ten biggest clones make up 20%. Sequences were derived from CD8+ T cells sorted from blood, sampled around week 37, from a patient treated with tofacitinib. The receptors stem from a human donor with alopecia areata.

This chain connects TRBV7-9 to TRBJ2-7, with 10 positions matching TRBD2. The CDR3 consists of 15 residues. V was pared by 4 bases and J by 5 bases, with 8 bases of the junction left unmatched. CDR1 and CDR2 (germline): SEHNR, FQNEAQ (reference sequence). The CDR3 region is CASSWAAGTSDEQYF. The CDR3 DNA follows: TGTGCCAGCAGCTGGGCGGCGGGGACTAGCGACGAGCAGTACTTC.

The rearrangement uses TRBV9 and TRBJ2-3, with no clear D. The germline CDR1 and CDR2 sequences are SGDLS and YYNGEE. The CDR3 totals 14 residues. The V and J ends lost 3 bases and 4 bases respectively, with 12 bases between them. The CDR3 reads CASSAGWLADTQYF. The CDR3 DNA reads as TGTGCCAGCAGCGCTGGATGGTTGGCAGATACGCAGTATTTT.

This chain connects TRBV30 to TRBJ2-1; 8 bases are a match to TRBD2. Per germline, CDR1 GTSNPN and CDR2 SVGIG (reference sequence). The CDR3 has 16 residues. V lost 2 bases, J lost 8 bases, and 14 bases stayed unmatched. The CDR3 DNA reads TGTGCCTGGAGTTTGAGGCGGGAGGTCTATCTCGATGAGCAGTTCTTC. It specifies CAWSLRREVYLDEQFF.

V and J are TRBV30 and TRBJ2-1; 10 bases agree with TRBD1. V lost 4 bases and J lost 12; bases outside the gene matches: 6. Germline CDR1 is GTSNPN and CDR2 is SVGIG (reference sequence). This CDR3 is 12 amino acids long. CDR3 in DNA: TGTGCCTGGAAACCGGGGACAGGGGCGCAGTTCTTC. This encodes CAWKPGTGAQFF.

In this sample, this clone turned up a few times. This sequence joins TRBV11-2 and TRBJ2-5, with TRBD1 matching 7 bases. The V and J ends lost 5 bases and 3 bases, in that order; junction bases with no gene match: 6. The V gene's germline CDR1 is SGHAT and CDR2 FQNNGV. This CDR3 has 14 amino acids. CDR3 loop: CASSQGDSEETQYF. The CDR3 DNA reads as TGTGCCAGCAGCCAAGGGGACAGTGAAGAGACCCAGTACTTC.

The V gene is TRBV15, the J gene TRBJ2-5, with D unresolved. Germline assignment: CDR1 LNHNV and CDR2 YYDKDF (reference sequence). The length of the CDR3 is 15 residues. V shed 5 bases and J shed 2 bases, with 15 bases lying between them. CDR3 loop: CATSASRAPQETQYF. CDR3 coding DNA: TGTGCCACCAGCGCCTCTCGTGCACCGCAAGAGACCCAGTACTTC.

This clone was recorded only once. The V call is TRBV19, the J call TRBJ2-7; 8 bases are shared with TRBD1. Germline V gives CDR1 LNHDA, CDR2 SQIVND (reference sequence). V lost 5 bases to trimming and J lost 2 bases; unmatched junction nucleotides: 5. The CDR3 extends over 14 amino acids. The CDR3 nucleotides read TGTGCCAGTAGTTCAGCGACAGGGGCCTACGAGCAGTACTTC. It encodes CASSSATGAYEQYF. Using reference TRBV19 and TRBJ2-7 for the parts outside the CDR3, the full variable domain is DGGITQSPKYLFRKEGQNVTLSCEQNLNHDAMYWYRQDPGQGLRLIYYSQIVNDFQKGDIAEGYSVSREKKESFPLTVTSAQKNPTAFYLCASSSATGAYEQYFGPGTRLTVT.

V gene TRBV7-2 combines with J gene TRBJ2-5, with D maybe TRBD1 (6 bases). V was trimmed by 2 bases and J by 4 bases, leaving 11 bases between them. The CDR3 spans 14 residues. The germline V gene has CDR1 SGHTA and CDR2 FQGNSA. CDR3 DNA: TGTGCCAGCAGCTTAAACAGGGTAATAGAGACCCAGTACTTC. Its protein product is CASSLNRVIETQYF.

The CDR3 region is CASIGGRTNVLTF. The CDR3 DNA reads as TGTGCCAGCATTGGCGGAAGGACCAACGTCCTGACTTTC. This sequence joins TRBV11-2 and TRBJ2-6, with D hard to call. CDR3 length: 13 amino acids. Germline V gene data show CDR1 as SGHAT and CDR2 as FQNNGV. Between the trimmed V and J ends, which lost 7 bases and 8 bases, there was a span of 12 bases.

This clone turned up a few times. The chain has TRBV29-1 and TRBJ2-1, with TRBD2 matching 7 bases. This CDR3 is 14 amino acids long. Germline V gene sequence: CDR1 SQVTM, CDR2 ANQGSEA. V shed 1 base, J shed 5 bases, and the junction held 5 bases outside the gene matches. In nucleotides, the CDR3 is TGCAGCGTTGAAGGTACTAGCGACCACAATGAGCAGTTCTTC. This translates into CSVEGTSDHNEQFF.

This chain links TRBV11-2 with TRBJ2-2; weak D call: TRBD1 (6 bases). V lost 5 bases to trimming and J lost 0 bases, with 10 bases between them. The CDR3 sequence is 15 residues long. The germline V gene has CDR1 SGHAT and CDR2 FQNNGV. CDR3 nucleotide sequence: TGTGCCAGCAGCCGGGACAAGGCGAACACCGGGGAGCTGTTTTTT. It codes for CASSRDKANTGELFF.

The chain carries TRBV4-1 and TRBJ2-7; TRBD2 matches 9 bases. The length of the CDR3 is 19 residues. The ends lost 0 bases at V and 2 bases at J; junction bases unmatched: 14. Germline-derived CDR1 and CDR2 are MGHRA and YSYEKL. The DNA of the CDR3 is TGCGCCAGCAGCCAAGATCCTCAGCATACTAGCGGGCCAACCTACGAGCAGTACTTC. Translated: CASSQDPQHTSGPTYEQYF.

This clone was observed a handful of times. The chain uses TRBV29-1 and TRBJ2-1; 9 bases are a match to TRBD2. This CDR3 contains 11 residues. Germline V gene data show CDR1 as SQVTM and CDR2 as ANQGSEA. With V trimmed by 6 bases and J by 10 bases, 4 bases remained unmatched. The CDR3 loop is CSVGLAEEQFF. In DNA, the CDR3 is TGCAGCGTGGGACTAGCCGAAGAGCAGTTCTTC.

This chain joins TRBV10-2 and TRBJ2-2; D is uncertain. Germline CDR1 WSHSY, CDR2 SAAADI. V lost 5 bases and J lost 2, with 9 bases in between. This CDR3 is built from 14 residues. CDR3 in amino acids: CASSTTPNTGELFF. CDR3 bases: TGCGCCAGCAGTACGACTCCCAACACCGGGGAGCTGTTTTTT.

This clone occurred a few times. The genes are TRBV29-1 and TRBJ2-3; D is tentatively TRBD1 or TRBD2 (5 bases each). The CDR3 is made up of 15 amino acids. Trimming removed 0 bases from V and 4 bases from J, with 14 bases in between. The germline CDR1 and CDR2 sequences are SQVTM and ANQGSEA. The DNA of the CDR3 is TGCAGCGTTGAAGATCGGGACGGGCGCCCAGATACGCAGTATTTT. This translates into CSVEDRDGRPDTQYF.

CDR3 amino acids: CASARLPGSDTQYF. Written as DNA, the CDR3 is TGTGCCAGCGCTAGACTTCCAGGGTCAGATACGCAGTATTTT. The chain combines TRBV9 with TRBJ2-3; tentative D call: TRBD1 (5 bases). This CDR3 is 14 amino acids long. The V end lost 7 bases, the J end lost 4 bases, and 16 bases lay between the germline ends. Germline V CDR1 and CDR2: SGDLS, YYNGEE. The complete variable domain, with remaining parts taken from reference TRBV9 and TRBJ2-3, reads DSGVTQTPKHLITATGQRVTLRCSPRSGDLSVYWYQQSLDQGLQFLIQYYNGEERAKGNILERFSAQQFPDLHSELNLSSLELGDSALYFCASARLPGSDTQYFGPGTRLTVL.

V gene TRBV27 combines with J gene TRBJ2-7, with 10 bases that match TRBD1. There are 13 residues in the CDR3. The V gene end was trimmed by 3 bases and the J gene end by 7 bases; junction bases not matched to a gene: 3. CDR1 and CDR2 from the germline V gene are MNHEY and SMNVEV (reference sequence). The CDR3 spells CASSLGTGAEQYF. The CDR3 coding sequence is TGTGCCAGCAGTTTGGGGACAGGGGCTGAGCAGTACTTC.

The J gene is TRBJ2-1, the V gene TRBV4-1, with D perhaps TRBD1 or TRBD2 (5 bases each). Trimming cost V 3 bases and J 8 bases, with 14 bases left between them. Germline values: CDR1 MGHRA, CDR2 YSYEKL. The CDR3 covers 14 residues. For the CDR3, the DNA is TGCGCCAGCAGCCAGGGACGGCCAGGCGATGAGCAGTTCTTC. Translated: CASSQGRPGDEQFF.

The V call is TRBV19, the J call TRBJ2-7; 9 bases line up with TRBD1. The CDR3 length is 14 residues. J gave up 6 bases and V 7 bases, and 10 bases lay outside the gene matches. The germline gives CDR1 LNHDA, CDR2 SQIVND (reference sequence). The CDR3 nucleotides are TGTGCCAGTAACCTCAGACAGGGGGGCGCCGAGCAGTACTTC. Translation gives CASNLRQGGAEQYF. The whole variable domain, filled in from reference TRBV19 and TRBJ2-7, reads DGGITQSPKYLFRKEGQNVTLSCEQNLNHDAMYWYRQDPGQGLRLIYYSQIVNDFQKGDIAEGYSVSREKKESFPLTVTSAQKNPTAFYLCASNLRQGGAEQYFGPGTRLTVT.

This chain joins TRBV9 and TRBJ2-3, with D perhaps assigned TRBD1 or TRBD2 (7 bases each). V lost 4 bases, J lost 3 bases, and 15 bases lay in between. CDR1 is SGDLS and CDR2 is YYNGEE in the germline V gene. The CDR3 totals 15 residues. DNA of the CDR3: TGTGCCAGCAGCCAGGGGGGGGCAGGGACAGATACGCAGTATTTT. Residues: CASSQGGAGTDTQYF.

This clone was seen only a few times. The chain carries TRBV29-1 and TRBJ2-7; D possibly uses TRBD1 or TRBD2 (5 bases each). V was cut by 5 bases and J by 2 bases, with 13 bases left in between. Germline V lookup: CDR1 SQVTM, CDR2 ANQGSEA. This CDR3 has 13 amino acids. The CDR3 protein is CSVPSGRPYEQYF. The DNA of the CDR3 is TGCAGCGTTCCCTCGGGGCGACCCTACGAGCAGTACTTC.

V and J are TRBV7-9 and TRBJ1-5; D is uncertain. This CDR3 has 14 residues. CDR1 SEHNR and CDR2 FQNEAQ come from the germline V gene (reference sequence). The ends were cut back, 4 bases at V and 1 base at J, with 8 bases in the middle. CDR3 sequence (DNA): TGTGCCAGCAGCTCCTCGGCCAGCAATCAGCCCCAGCATTTT. Encoded protein: CASSSSASNQPQHF.

The chain recombines TRBV29-1 with TRBJ2-7; 7 bases align to TRBD1. This CDR3 comprises 11 residues. V gave up 7 bases and J gave up 7 bases; unmatched junction bases: 7. Germline CDR1 reads SQVTM; CDR2 reads ANQGSEA. CDR3 bases: TGCAGCGCAACAGGGGCGAGGGAGCAGTACTTC. Translated: CSATGAREQYF.

The chain links TRBV7-2 to TRBJ2-3; TRBD1 matches 9 bases. The length of the CDR3 is 14 residues. After removal of 5 bases from V and 7 bases from J, the junction contained 7 bases not matched to a gene. CDR1 and CDR2 from the germline V gene are SGHTA and FQGNSA. CDR3 protein: CASSPRTGENTQYF. The CDR3 nucleotides read TGTGCCAGCAGCCCAAGGACAGGGGAGAATACGCAGTATTTT.

V is TRBV4-3 and J is TRBJ2-7; 7 bases are shared with TRBD1. J was trimmed by 3 bases and V by 1 base; bases with no gene match: 6. CDR3 length equals 15 residues. Germline V CDR1 and CDR2: LGHNA, YSLEER. CDR3 bases: TGCGCCAGCAGCCAAGGTGGACAGGCGAACTACGAGCAGTACTTC. It encodes CASSQGGQANYEQYF.

This clone came up a few times. The chain is built from TRBV29-1 and TRBJ2-1; 7 bases are a match to TRBD1. V was pared by 2 bases and J by 9 bases, with 7 bases of the junction left unmatched. CDR1 is SQVTM, CDR2 ANQGSEA, per germline. The CDR3 sequence is 13 residues long. The CDR3: CSVESDRAFEQFF. The CDR3 bases are TGCAGCGTTGAATCTGACAGGGCTTTTGAGCAGTTCTTC.